The T cell receptor beta chain described here comes from a study of T cells in Graves' hyperthyroidism and ophthalmopathy. TCR beta CDR3 region amplification was performed from RNA transcripts. In the first-round RT-PCR of the TCR CDR3, the HTBI primer set was used. Using its own MiXCR run on the multiplex PCR reads, TCRdb lists one record per CDR3 protein. Here the sample spans more than 550,000 distinct CDR3 sequences, 15% to 20% being singletons. This clonotype was picked up a small number of times. Its specificity is not known. The CDR3 is made up of 15 amino acids. CDR1 is MNHEY and CDR2 is SMNVEV in the germline V gene (reference sequence). V was cut by 2 bases and J by 8 bases, with 15 bases left in between. Points from the study as a whole: The model forecast ophthalmopathy, anticipating it by a median approximately 6 months before onset.

The gene calls are TRBV27 and TRBJ1-4; D possibly corresponds to TRBD1 (6 bases). This TCR came from a woman in her forties or fifties with Graves' hyperthyroidism that later progressed to Graves' ophthalmopathy. Sequenced: blood. The CDR3 here is CASSLDGGAIEKLFF. The CDR3 DNA is TGTGCCAGCAGTTTAGATGGGGGGGCCATCGAAAAACTGTTTTTT.